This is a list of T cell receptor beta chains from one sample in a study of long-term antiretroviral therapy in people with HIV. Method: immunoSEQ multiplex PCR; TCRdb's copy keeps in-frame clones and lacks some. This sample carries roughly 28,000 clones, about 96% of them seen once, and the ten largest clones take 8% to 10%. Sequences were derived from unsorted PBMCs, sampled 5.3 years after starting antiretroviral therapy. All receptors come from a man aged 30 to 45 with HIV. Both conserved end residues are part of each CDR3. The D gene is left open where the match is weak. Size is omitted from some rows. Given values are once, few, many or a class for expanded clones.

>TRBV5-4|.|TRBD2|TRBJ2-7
TGTGCCAGCAGCTTGGGTGGACTAGGCAACTACGAGCAGTACTTC
CASSLGGLGNYEQYF
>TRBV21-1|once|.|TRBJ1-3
TGTGCCAGCAGCTCATCGAGACAGGGCAGGTCTGGAAACACCATATATTTT
CASSSSRQGRSGNTIYF
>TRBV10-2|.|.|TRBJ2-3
TGCGCCACCACCCCATTGGATACGCAGTATTTT
CATTPLDTQYF
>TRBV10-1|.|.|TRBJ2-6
TGCGCCAGCAGTCGATCTGGGGCCAACGTCCTGACTTTC
CASSRSGANVLTF
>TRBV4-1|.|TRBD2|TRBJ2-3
TGCGCCAGCAGCCAAGAGTGGACGGGAGGGCCAGATACGCAGTATTTT
CASSQEWTGGPDTQYF
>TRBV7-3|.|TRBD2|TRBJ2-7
TGTGCCAGCAGCCCATCCGGGACTAGCGGAACCTACGAGCAGTACTTC
CASSPSGTSGTYEQYF
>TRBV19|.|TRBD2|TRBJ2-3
TGTGCCAGTAGTAGGGGACTAGCGAGATCTTCCGCAGATACGCAGTATTTT
CASSRGLARSSADTQYF
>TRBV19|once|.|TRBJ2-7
TGTGCCAGTAGTAGGCTAGAAAACGACGAGCAGTACTTC
CASSRLENDEQYF
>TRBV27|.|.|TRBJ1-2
TGTGCCAGCAGTCCTCAACAGGGCTATGGCTACACCTTC
CASSPQQGYGYTF
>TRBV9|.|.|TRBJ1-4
TGTGCCAGCAGCGCCGCAACTAATGAAAAACTGTTTTTT
CASSAATNEKLFF
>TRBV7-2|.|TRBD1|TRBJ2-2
TGTGCCAGCAGCTTAGAGGGACAGAAGAACACCGGGGAGCTGTTTTTT
CASSLEGQKNTGELFF
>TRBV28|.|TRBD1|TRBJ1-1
TGTGCCAGCACCCAGACAGGGCGGGGGACTGAAGCTTTCTTT
CASTQTGRGTEAFF
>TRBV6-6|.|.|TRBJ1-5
TGTGCCAGCAGTTACTCGCCGGGCAGGGGTGATCAGCCCCAGCATTTT
CASSYSPGRGDQPQHF
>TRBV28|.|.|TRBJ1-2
TGTGCCAGCACCATCGGGCGAGGCTATGGCTACACCTTC
CASTIGRGYGYTF
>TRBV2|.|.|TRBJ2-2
TGTGCCAGCACGATCCGCAGGGGCGACACCGGGGAGCTGTTTTTT
CASTIRRGDTGELFF
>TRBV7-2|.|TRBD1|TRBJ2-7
TGTGCCAGCAGCTTTACAGGGGTTGCCTACGAGCAGTACTTC
CASSFTGVAYEQYF
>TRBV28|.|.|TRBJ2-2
TGTGCCAGCAGTATGGCTGTCAGGGCTGGCGGGGAGCTGTTTTTT
CASSMAVRAGGELFF
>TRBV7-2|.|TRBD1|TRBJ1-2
TGTGCCAGCAGCTTAGAGACAGGGGCTGGATATGGCTACACCTTC
CASSLETGAGYGYTF
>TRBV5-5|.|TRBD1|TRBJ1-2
TGTGCCAGCAGCTTGACAGAACTACGGGACAGGGGAGGGGACTATGGCTACACCTTC
CASSLTELRDRGGDYGYTF
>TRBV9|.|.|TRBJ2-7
TGTGCCAGCAACAAGGGTACAACCTACGAGCAGTACTTC
CASNKGTTYEQYF
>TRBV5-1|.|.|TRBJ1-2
TGCGCCAGCAGCTTCGGGCAACCCGGCGGGAACTATGGCTACACCTTC
CASSFGQPGGNYGYTF